This is a list of T cell receptor beta chains from one sample in a study of T cell repertoires in cytomegalovirus infection. TCRdb processed the reads anew with MiXCR; each CDR3 protein has one entry. The sample includes about 300,000 distinct CDR3 sequences, approximately 10% of them seen just once. Sequencing input: PBMCs. The receptors shown here come from a human donor in good health (CMV status not recorded). Some clones in this sample may be carry-over from other donors' samples. Each CDR3 is given with its conserved first and last residue. Each record gives: V gene, J gene, D gene, clone size, CDR3 length, CDR3 protein, CDR3 DNA. The D gene is left open where the match is weak. Part of the rows lack a size; the others show once, few, many or a class for expanded clones.

V: TRBV2
J: TRBJ1-3
D: NA
size: NA
length: 14
CDR3: CASRAQISGNTIYF
DNA: TGTGCCAGCAGAGCACAGATCTCTGGAAACACCATATATTTT

V: TRBV7-2
J: TRBJ1-1
D: TRBD1
size: NA
length: 14
CDR3: CASSRGQVYTEAFF
DNA: TGTGCCAGCAGCCGAGGACAGGTCTACACTGAAGCTTTCTTT

V: TRBV20-1
J: TRBJ2-3
D: TRBD2
size: few
length: 14
CDR3: CSARPTSEGLTQYF
DNA: TGCAGTGCCAGACCGACTAGCGAGGGTCTTACGCAGTATTTT

V: TRBV25-1
J: TRBJ2-5
D: NA
size: NA
length: 15
CDR3: CASSEYGSFTETQYF
DNA: TGTGCCAGCAGTGAATATGGTTCGTTCACGGAGACCCAGTACTTC

V: TRBV7-8
J: TRBJ1-5
D: NA
size: many
length: 14
CDR3: CASSLAESNQPQHF
DNA: TGTGCCAGCAGCTTAGCGGAAAGCAATCAGCCCCAGCATTTT

V: TRBV5-1
J: TRBJ2-1
D: TRBD2
size: many
length: 16
CDR3: CASSLKAGTSTNEQFF
DNA: TGCGCCAGCAGCCTCAAAGCCGGGACTAGTACGAATGAGCAGTTCTTC

V: TRBV20-1
J: TRBJ1-1
D: TRBD1
size: many
length: 16
CDR3: CSAKSRQGDMNTEAFF
DNA: TGCAGTGCTAAGAGCAGACAGGGGGACATGAACACTGAAGCTTTCTTT

V: TRBV7-9
J: TRBJ1-2
D: NA
size: many
length: 15
CDR3: CASSLLSDPNYGYTF
DNA: TGTGCCAGCAGCTTACTCTCAGACCCTAACTATGGCTACACCTTC

V: TRBV7-2
J: TRBJ2-5
D: TRBD2
size: many
length: 14
CDR3: CASSLGGGKETQYF
DNA: TGTGCCAGCAGCTTAGGCGGGGGGAAGGAGACCCAGTACTTC

V: TRBV20-1
J: TRBJ2-3
D: NA
size: many
length: 15
CDR3: CSASAGYFLTDTQYF
DNA: TGCAGTGCTAGTGCAGGTTACTTTCTCACAGATACGCAGTATTTT

V: TRBV7-6
J: TRBJ2-3
D: TRBD2
size: few
length: 18
CDR3: CASSPIGASGGASDTQYF
DNA: TGTGCCAGCAGCCCAATCGGGGCTAGCGGGGGGGCCTCAGATACGCAGTATTTT

V: TRBV6-1
J: TRBJ2-2
D: TRBD1
size: many
length: 18
CDR3: CASSFRDRVSDNTGELFF
DNA: TGTGCCAGCAGTTTCCGGGACAGGGTCTCCGACAACACCGGGGAGCTGTTTTTT

V: TRBV5-1
J: TRBJ1-5
D: NA
size: NA
length: 14
CDR3: CASSLAGTHQPQHF
DNA: TGCGCCAGCAGCTTGGCCGGGACGCATCAGCCCCAGCATTTT

V: TRBV28
J: TRBJ2-3
D: NA
size: many
length: 16
CDR3: CASSFAVGMSTDTQYF
DNA: TGTGCCAGCAGTTTTGCAGTGGGGATGAGCACAGATACGCAGTATTTT

V: TRBV7-3
J: TRBJ2-3
D: TRBD2
size: NA
length: 16
CDR3: CDSSLIGGGLTDTQYF
DNA: TGTGACAGCAGCTTAATTGGCGGGGGTCTCACAGATACGCAGTATTTT

V: TRBV20-1
J: TRBJ1-2
D: NA
size: NA
length: 14
CDR3: CSAQRGQANYGYTF
DNA: TGCAGTGCTCAGAGAGGACAAGCTAACTATGGCTACACCTTC

V: TRBV28
J: TRBJ2-4
D: TRBD1
size: few
length: 13
CDR3: CASSQGTGGIQYF
DNA: TGTGCCAGCAGCCAAGGGACAGGGGGCATTCAGTACTTC

V: TRBV6-6
J: TRBJ1-4
D: NA
size: many
length: 13
CDR3: CASSYGGNEKLFF
DNA: TGTGCCAGCAGTTACGGAGGGAATGAAAAACTGTTTTTT

V: TRBV28
J: TRBJ2-3
D: NA
size: many
length: 10
CDR3: CASSLHTQYF
DNA: TGTGCCAGCAGTTTGCATACGCAGTATTTT

V: TRBV7-9
J: TRBJ2-5
D: NA
size: many
length: 14
CDR3: CASSLLLRTETQYF
DNA: TGTGCCAGCAGCTTACTGCTCCGTACGGAGACCCAGTACTTC

V: TRBV20-1
J: TRBJ2-2
D: NA
size: many
length: 16
CDR3: CSARDGGRTNTGELFF
DNA: TGCAGTGCTAGAGATGGGGGGCGAACGAACACCGGGGAGCTGTTTTTT

V: TRBV5-1
J: TRBJ1-6
D: NA
size: many
length: 14
CDR3: CASSNGTLNSPLHF
DNA: TGCGCCAGCAGCAACGGGACACTGAATTCACCCCTCCACTTT

V: TRBV10-3
J: TRBJ1-4
D: NA
size: NA
length: 17
CDR3: CAISDPGGKGTQEKLFF
DNA: TGTGCCATCAGTGACCCGGGGGGGAAGGGGACCCAGGAAAAACTGTTTTTT

V: TRBV9
J: TRBJ2-5
D: TRBD2
size: once
length: 15
CDR3: CASSATGTSSETQYF
DNA: TGTGCCAGCAGCGCCACCGGGACTAGCAGCGAGACCCAGTACTTC

V: TRBV28
J: TRBJ1-5
D: NA
size: many
length: 15
CDR3: CASSLYRERGQPQHF
DNA: TGTGCCAGCAGTTTGTACCGGGAAAGGGGCCAGCCCCAGCATTTT

V: TRBV29-1
J: TRBJ2-3
D: NA
size: NA
length: 16
CDR3: CSVAPGQASSTDTQYF
DNA: TGCAGCGTGGCCCCGGGACAAGCTTCTAGCACAGATACGCAGTATTTT

V: TRBV5-4
J: TRBJ2-1
D: TRBD2
size: once
length: 15
CDR3: CASRLAGAAYNEQFF
DNA: TGTGCCAGCAGGCTAGCGGGGGCCGCCTACAATGAGCAGTTCTTC